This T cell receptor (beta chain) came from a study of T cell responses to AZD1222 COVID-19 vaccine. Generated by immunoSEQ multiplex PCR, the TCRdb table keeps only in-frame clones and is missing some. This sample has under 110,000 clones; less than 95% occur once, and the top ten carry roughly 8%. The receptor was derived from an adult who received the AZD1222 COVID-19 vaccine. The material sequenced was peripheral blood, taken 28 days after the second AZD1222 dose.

The CDR3 DNA follows: TGTGCCAGCAGCCGCAGCTCCTACGAGCAGTACTTC. Its translation is CASSRSSYEQYF. The chain employs TRBV7-3 and TRBJ2-7; no reliable D call. This CDR3 spans 12 amino acids. Germline assignment: CDR1 SGHTA and CDR2 FQGTGA. V dropped 5 bases and J dropped 0 bases, with 5 bases sitting between them.